The source of this T cell receptor (beta chain) is a study of T-cell reconstitution after alpha-beta-depleted transplantation in children. Study-wide points: Surviving recipient T cells and thymic progenitors accounted for the high day-60 TCRbeta diversity observed in some patients. About two months after transplant, alpha-beta T cells reportedly came from several hundred expanded graft clones. T-cell counts and diversity at one year post-transplant came mainly from newly produced T cells.

In regard to this clonotype: The target antigen is unknown.

V shed 5 bases, J shed 3 bases, and the junction held 10 bases outside the gene matches. Germline V gives CDR1 SGHVS, CDR2 FQNEAQ. The CDR3 has 15 residues. A library of TCRbeta sequences, prepared with unique molecular identifiers, was generated. One entry per CDR3 protein results from TCRdb running MiXCR on the PCR reads. This sample carries 81,000 or so distinct CDR3 sequences, less than 20% of them seen once, and the ten largest clones take 20%. The clonotype originates from a male patient aged 2-9 years who had a stem cell transplant for acute lymphoblastic leukemia, so the T cells may come from the graft donor. The chain joins TRBV7-8 to TRBJ2-7; 7 nucleotides line up with TRBD1. The sequenced sample was PBMCs, mostly from graft donor cells, obtained 180 days after TCRalphabeta/CD19-depleted stem cell transplant. This chain's CDR3 is CASSPPGQDGYEQYF. CDR3 in DNA: TGTGCCAGCAGCCCACCCGGACAGGACGGCTACGAGCAGTACTTC.